This T cell receptor beta chain was recovered during a study of breast tumors, draining lymph nodes, adjacent tissues. TCRdb re-called the multiplex PCR reads with MiXCR, one entry per CDR3 protein. Of fewer than 150,000 distinct CDR3 sequences listed, over 20% are singletons. Study outcomes and limitations: Tumor repertoires ranked between lymph nodes and nontumor tissue in diversity, with V and J gene preferences.

This clonotype was picked up a small number of times. The antigen is unknown. A much larger clone sits a single nucleotide away, making a read error possible. Because it lacks the conserved phenylalanine or tryptophan at the end, this CDR3 is likely a read error. Trimming took 3 bases from V and 3 from J; bases not matched to a gene: 6. This CDR3 comprises 15 residues. Germline values: CDR1 SGHAT, CDR2 FQNNGV. Axillary draining lymph nodes of breast cancer patients supplied the node samples. The chain couples TRBV11-2 to TRBJ2-7; 9 nucleotides agree with TRBD2. The sequence was collected from a female donor with breast cancer. Some clones in this sample may be carry-over from other donors' samples. The sequencing sample was made of axillary lymph node tissue. In DNA form, the CDR3 reads TGTGCCAGCAGCTTCTTGGCTAGCGGGAACTACGAGCAGTACTCC. This encodes CASSFLASGNYEQYS.